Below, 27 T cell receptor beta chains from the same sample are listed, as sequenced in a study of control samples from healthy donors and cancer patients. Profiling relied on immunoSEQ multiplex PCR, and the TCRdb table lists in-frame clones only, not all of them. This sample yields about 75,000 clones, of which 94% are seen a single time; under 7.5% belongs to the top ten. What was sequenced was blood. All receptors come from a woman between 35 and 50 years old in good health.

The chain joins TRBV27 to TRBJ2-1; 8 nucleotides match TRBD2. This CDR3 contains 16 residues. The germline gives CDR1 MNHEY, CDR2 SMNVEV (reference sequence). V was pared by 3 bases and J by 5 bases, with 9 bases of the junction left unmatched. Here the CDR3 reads CASSFWGIGRDNEQFF. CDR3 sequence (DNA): TGTGCCAGCAGTTTTTGGGGAATCGGGAGGGACAATGAGCAGTTCTTC.

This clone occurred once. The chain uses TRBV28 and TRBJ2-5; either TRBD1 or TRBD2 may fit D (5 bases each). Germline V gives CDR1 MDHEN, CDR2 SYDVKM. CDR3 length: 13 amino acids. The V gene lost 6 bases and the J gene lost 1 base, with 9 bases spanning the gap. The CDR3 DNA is TGTGCCAGCAGCGGGACGGTCCAAGAGACCCAGTACTTC. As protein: CASSGTVQETQYF.

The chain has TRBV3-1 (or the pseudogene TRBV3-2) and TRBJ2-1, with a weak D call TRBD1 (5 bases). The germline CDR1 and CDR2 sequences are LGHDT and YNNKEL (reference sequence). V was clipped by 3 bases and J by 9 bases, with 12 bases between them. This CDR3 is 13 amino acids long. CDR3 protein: CASSQGLQGEQFF. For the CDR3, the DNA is TGTGCCAGCAGCCAGGGGTTGCAGGGTGAGCAGTTCTTC.

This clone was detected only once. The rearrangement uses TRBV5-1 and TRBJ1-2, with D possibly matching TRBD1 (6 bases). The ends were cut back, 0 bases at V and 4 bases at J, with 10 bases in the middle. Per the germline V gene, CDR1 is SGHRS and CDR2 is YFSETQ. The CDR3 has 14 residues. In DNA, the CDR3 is TGCGCCAGCAGCTTGGGACAGGTGGGCTATGGCTACACCTTC. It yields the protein CASSLGQVGYGYTF.

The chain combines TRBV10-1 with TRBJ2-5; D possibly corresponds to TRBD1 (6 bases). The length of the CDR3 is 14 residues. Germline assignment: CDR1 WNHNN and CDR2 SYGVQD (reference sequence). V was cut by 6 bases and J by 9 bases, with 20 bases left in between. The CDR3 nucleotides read TGCGCCAGCAGGGCCGGGCAGGGGCTCGGGGCCCAGTACTTC. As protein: CASRAGQGLGAQYF.

CDR3 loop: CASSPQGLGTEAFF. DNA for the CDR3: TGTGCCAGCAGCCCCCAGGGGCTCGGCACTGAAGCTTTCTTT. The gene calls are TRBV6-2 or TRBV6-3 and TRBJ1-1, with a tentative D call TRBD1 (6 bases). This CDR3 has 14 amino acids. V lost 6 bases and J lost 4, with 15 bases in between. Germline assignment: CDR1 MNHEY and CDR2 SVGEGT.

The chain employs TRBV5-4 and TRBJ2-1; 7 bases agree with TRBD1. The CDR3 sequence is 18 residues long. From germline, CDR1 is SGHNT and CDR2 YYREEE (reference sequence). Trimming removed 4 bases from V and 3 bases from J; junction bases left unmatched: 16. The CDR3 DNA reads TGTGCCAGCAGCAGAAACCCTTCCTCGGGGACAGACTACAATGAGCAGTTCTTC. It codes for CASSRNPSSGTDYNEQFF.

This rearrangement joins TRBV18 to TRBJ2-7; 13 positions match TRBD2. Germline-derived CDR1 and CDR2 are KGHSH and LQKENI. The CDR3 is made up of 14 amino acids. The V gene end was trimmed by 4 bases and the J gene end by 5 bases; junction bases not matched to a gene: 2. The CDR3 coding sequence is TGTGCCAGCTCACTTGGACTAGCGGGGGACGAGCAGTACTTC. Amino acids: CASSLGLAGDEQYF.

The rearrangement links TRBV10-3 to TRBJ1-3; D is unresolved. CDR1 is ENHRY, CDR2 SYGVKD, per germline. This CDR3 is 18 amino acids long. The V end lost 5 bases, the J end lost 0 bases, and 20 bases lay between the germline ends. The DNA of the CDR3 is TGTGCCATCAGTCCTAGGACGGGGTGGCCCGTCTCTGGAAACACCATATATTTT. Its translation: CAISPRTGWPVSGNTIYF.

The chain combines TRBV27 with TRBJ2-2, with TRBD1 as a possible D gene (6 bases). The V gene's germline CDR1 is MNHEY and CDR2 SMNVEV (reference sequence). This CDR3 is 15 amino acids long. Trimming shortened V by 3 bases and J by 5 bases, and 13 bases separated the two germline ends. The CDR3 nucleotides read TGTGCCAGCAGTTTTCAACAGGGCCGGACCGGGGAGCTGTTTTTT. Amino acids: CASSFQQGRTGELFF.

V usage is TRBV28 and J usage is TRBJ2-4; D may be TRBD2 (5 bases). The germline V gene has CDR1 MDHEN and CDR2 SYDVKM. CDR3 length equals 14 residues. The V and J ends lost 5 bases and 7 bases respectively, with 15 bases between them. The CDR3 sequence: CASSPYGRGNIQYF. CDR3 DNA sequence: TGTGCCAGCAGTCCATATGGTCGCGGGAACATTCAGTACTTC.

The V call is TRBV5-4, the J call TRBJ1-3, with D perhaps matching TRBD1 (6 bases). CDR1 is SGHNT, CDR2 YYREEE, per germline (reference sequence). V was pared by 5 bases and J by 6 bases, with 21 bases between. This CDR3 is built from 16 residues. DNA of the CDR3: TGTGCCAGCAGTTTAGGACAGCGTGATAGGGAAAACACCATATATTTT. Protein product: CASSLGQRDRENTIYF.

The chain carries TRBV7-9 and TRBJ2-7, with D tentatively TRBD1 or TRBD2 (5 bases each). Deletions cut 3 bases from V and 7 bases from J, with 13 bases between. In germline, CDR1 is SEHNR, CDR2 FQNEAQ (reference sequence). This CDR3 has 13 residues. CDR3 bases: TGTGCCAGCAGCTTGGGGGTCCGGAGGGAGCAGTACTTC. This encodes CASSLGVRREQYF. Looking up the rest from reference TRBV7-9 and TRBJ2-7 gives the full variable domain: DTGVSQNPRHKITKRGQNVTFRCDPISEHNRLYWYRQTLGQGPEFLTYFQNEAQLEKSRLLSDRFSAERPKGSFSTLEIQRTEQGDSAMYLCASSLGVRREQYFGPGTRLTVT.

The CDR3, as DNA: TGTGCCAGCAGGTCGAGAGGGGCACACTACGAGCAGTACTTC. It yields the protein CASRSRGAHYEQYF. This sequence joins TRBV7-2 and TRBJ2-7; D may match TRBD1 or TRBD2 (5 bases each). Trimming removed 6 bases at V and 3 bases at J, with 15 bases between. CDR1 is SGHTA and CDR2 is FQGNSA in the germline V gene. This CDR3 spans 14 amino acids.

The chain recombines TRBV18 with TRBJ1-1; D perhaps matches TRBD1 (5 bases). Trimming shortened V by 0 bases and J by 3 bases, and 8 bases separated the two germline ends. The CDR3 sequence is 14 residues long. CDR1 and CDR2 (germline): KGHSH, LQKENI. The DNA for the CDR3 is TGTGCCAGCTCACCACCGGGAGGGGACACTGAAGCTTTCTTT. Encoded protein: CASSPPGGDTEAFF.

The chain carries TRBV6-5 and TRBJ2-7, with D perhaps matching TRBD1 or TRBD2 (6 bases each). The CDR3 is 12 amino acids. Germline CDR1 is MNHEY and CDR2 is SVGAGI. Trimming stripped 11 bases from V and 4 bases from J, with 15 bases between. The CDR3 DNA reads TGTGCCGGCCGGGGGCTAGCGTACGAGCAGTACTTC. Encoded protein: CAGRGLAYEQYF.

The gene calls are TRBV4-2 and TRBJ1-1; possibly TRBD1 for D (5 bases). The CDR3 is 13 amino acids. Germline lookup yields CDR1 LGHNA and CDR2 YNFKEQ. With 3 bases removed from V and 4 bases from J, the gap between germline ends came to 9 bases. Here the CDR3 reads CASSQQTATEAFF. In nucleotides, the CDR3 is TGTGCCAGCAGCCAGCAGACAGCCACTGAAGCTTTCTTT.

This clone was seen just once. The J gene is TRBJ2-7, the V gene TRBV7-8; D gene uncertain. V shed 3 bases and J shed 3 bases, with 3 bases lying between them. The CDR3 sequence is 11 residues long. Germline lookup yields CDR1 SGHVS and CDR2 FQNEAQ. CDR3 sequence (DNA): TGTGCCAGCAGCTTCGTCTACGAGCAGTACTTC. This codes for CASSFVYEQYF.

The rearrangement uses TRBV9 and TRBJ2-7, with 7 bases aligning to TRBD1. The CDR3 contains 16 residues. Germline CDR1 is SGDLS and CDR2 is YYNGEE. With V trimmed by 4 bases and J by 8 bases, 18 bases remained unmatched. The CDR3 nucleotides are TGTGCCAGCAGCCATTCCAACGTATTAACAGGGGCGCAGCAGTACTTC. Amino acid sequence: CASSHSNVLTGAQQYF.

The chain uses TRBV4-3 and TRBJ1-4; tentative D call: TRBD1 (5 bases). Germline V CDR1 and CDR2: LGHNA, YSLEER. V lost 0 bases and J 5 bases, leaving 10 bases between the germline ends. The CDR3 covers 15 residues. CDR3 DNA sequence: TGCGCCAGCAGCCAAGATCCGACAGCAAATGAAAAACTGTTTTTT. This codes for CASSQDPTANEKLFF.

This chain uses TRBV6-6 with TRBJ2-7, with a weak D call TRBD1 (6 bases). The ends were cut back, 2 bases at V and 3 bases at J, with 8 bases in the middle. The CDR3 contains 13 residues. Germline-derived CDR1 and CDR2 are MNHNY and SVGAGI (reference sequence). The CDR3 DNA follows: TGTGCCAGCAGTTACCGGGGACACTACGAGCAGTACTTC. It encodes CASSYRGHYEQYF.

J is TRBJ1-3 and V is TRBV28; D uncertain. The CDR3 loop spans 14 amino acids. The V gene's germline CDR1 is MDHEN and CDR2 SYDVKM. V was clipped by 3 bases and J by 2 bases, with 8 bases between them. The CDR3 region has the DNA TGTGCCAGCAGTTTTGGCCAAGCTGGAAACACCATATATTTT. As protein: CASSFGQAGNTIYF.

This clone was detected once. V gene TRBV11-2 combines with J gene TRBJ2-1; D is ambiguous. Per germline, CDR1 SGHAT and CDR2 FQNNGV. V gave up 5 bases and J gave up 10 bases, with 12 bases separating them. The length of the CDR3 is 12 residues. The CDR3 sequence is CASSRWTSEQFF. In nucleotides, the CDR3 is TGTGCCAGCAGCCGGTGGACCTCAGAGCAGTTCTTC.

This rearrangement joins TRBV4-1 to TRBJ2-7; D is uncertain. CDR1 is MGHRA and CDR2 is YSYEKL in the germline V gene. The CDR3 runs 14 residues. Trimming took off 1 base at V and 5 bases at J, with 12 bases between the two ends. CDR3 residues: CASSQVAGSNEQYF. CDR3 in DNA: TGCGCCAGCAGCCAAGTTGCAGGCTCGAACGAGCAGTACTTC.

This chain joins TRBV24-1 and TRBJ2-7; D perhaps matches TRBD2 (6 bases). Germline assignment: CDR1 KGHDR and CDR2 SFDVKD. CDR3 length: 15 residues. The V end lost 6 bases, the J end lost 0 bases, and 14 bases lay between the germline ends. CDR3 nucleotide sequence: TGTGCCACCAGTCAACAGGCCGGGGGCTCCTACGAGCAGTACTTC. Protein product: CATSQQAGGSYEQYF.

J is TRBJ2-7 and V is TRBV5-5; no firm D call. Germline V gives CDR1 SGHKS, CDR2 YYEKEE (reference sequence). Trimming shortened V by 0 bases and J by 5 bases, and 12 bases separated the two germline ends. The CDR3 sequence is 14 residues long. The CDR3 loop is CASSLGTGAHEQYF. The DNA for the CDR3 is TGTGCCAGCAGCTTGGGGACCGGCGCCCACGAGCAGTACTTC.

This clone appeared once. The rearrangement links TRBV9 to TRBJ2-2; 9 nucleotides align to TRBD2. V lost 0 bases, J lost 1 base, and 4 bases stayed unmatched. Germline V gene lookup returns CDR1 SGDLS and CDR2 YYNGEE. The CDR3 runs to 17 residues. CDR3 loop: CASSVVAGVGNTGELFF. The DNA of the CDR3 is TGTGCCAGCAGCGTAGTAGCGGGAGTTGGGAACACCGGGGAGCTGTTTTTT.